This TCR beta chain was retrieved from a study of CD8 T cells in Susac syndrome. An amount of RNA that ranged from about 0.45 to 1 ug was reverse transcribed with random hexamers. Amplification of TCR beta CDR3 across 54 Vbeta and 13 Jbeta was performed with immunoSEQ multiplex PCR. TCRdb re-called the immunoSEQ multiplex PCR reads with MiXCR, one entry per CDR3 protein. The data hold approximately 150,000 distinct CDR3 sequences, with approximately 94% observed a single time. The authors sequenced TCR beta from blood CD8+ and CD4+ T cells. TEMRA cells were FACS-enriched and CD8+ and CD4+ T cells negatively isolated. Source material: CD4+ T cells from PBMCs. This clonotype originated in a human donor with multiple sclerosis.

CDR3 loop: CASSPLPLDTGELFF. Here the CDR3 DNA reads TGTGCCAGCAGCCCCCTCCCTCTAGATACCGGGGAGCTGTTTTTT. The J gene is TRBJ2-2, the V gene TRBV9; D remains unclear. Germline CDR1 SGDLS, CDR2 YYNGEE. The CDR3 sequence is 15 residues long. V lost 4 bases and J 5 bases, leaving 15 bases between the germline ends.